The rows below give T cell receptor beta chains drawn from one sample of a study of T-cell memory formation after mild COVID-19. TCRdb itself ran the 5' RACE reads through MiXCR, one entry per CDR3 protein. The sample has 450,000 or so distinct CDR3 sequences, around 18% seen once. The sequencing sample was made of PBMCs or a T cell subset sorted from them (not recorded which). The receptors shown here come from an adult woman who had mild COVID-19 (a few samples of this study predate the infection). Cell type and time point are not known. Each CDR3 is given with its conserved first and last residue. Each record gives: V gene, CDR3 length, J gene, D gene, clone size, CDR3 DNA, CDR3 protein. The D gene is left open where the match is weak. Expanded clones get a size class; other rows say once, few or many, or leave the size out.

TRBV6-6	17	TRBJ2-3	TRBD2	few	TGTGCCAGCAGTTTCCGACTAGCGGGGGGTCGCACAGATACGCAGTATTTT	CASSFRLAGGRTDTQYF
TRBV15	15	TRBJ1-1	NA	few	TGTGCCACCAGCAGACAAAGCCGGATGAACACTGAAGCTTTCTTT	CATSRQSRMNTEAFF
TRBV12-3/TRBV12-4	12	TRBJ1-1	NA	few	TGTGCCAGCAGTCGCTCGACAGGTGAAGCTTTCTTT	CASSRSTGEAFF
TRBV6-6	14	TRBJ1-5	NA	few	TGTGCCAGCAGTGAGGGGTATGGCAATCAGCCCCAGCATTTT	CASSEGYGNQPQHF
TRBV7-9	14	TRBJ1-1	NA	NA	TGTGCCAGCAGCTTCGAACAGCGGAACACTGAAGCTTTCTTT	CASSFEQRNTEAFF
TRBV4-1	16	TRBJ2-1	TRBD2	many	TGCGCCAGCAGCCAAGAACTAGCGGGGGGCTACAATGAGCAGTTCTTC	CASSQELAGGYNEQFF
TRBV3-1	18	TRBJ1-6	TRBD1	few	TGTGCCAGCAGCCAAGGACAGGGTCGATTCTCCTATAATTCACCCCTCCACTTT	CASSQGQGRFSYNSPLHF
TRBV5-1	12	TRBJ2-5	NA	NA	TGCGCCAGCAGCTTGGAATTTGGGACCCAGTACTTC	CASSLEFGTQYF
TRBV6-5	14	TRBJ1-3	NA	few	TGTGCCAGCAGTGCCGGGACTTTCGGGAACACCATATATTTT	CASSAGTFGNTIYF
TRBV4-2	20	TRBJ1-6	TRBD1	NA	TGTGCCAGCAGCCCCCCAGACGAGGACAGGGGGCTTATACCGAATTCACCCCTCCACTTT	CASSPPDEDRGLIPNSPLHF
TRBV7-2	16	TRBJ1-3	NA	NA	TGTGCCAGCAGCTTACAGACTGCATCAGGCGGAAACACCATATATTTT	CASSLQTASGGNTIYF
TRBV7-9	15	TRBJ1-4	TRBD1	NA	TGTGCCAGCAGCGGCCGGGACAGCAGAAATGAAAAACTGTTTTTT	CASSGRDSRNEKLFF
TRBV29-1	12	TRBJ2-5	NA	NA	TGCAGCGTTGAGTGGGGGGAAGAGACCCAGTACTTC	CSVEWGEETQYF
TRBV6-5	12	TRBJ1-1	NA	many	TGTGCCAGCAGCACCCAGGGGTATGAAGCTTTCTTT	CASSTQGYEAFF
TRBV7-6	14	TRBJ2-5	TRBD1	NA	TGTGCCAGCAGCTTAGGGACAGGGTTGAAGACCCAGTACTTC	CASSLGTGLKTQYF
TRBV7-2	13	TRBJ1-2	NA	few	TGTGCCAGCAGCTTTTCCGCTAACTATGGCTACACCTTC	CASSFSANYGYTF
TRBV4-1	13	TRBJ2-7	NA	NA	TGCGCCAGCAGCCAAGATCTCGACAGGGAGCAGTACTTC	CASSQDLDREQYF
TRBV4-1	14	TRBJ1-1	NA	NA	TGCGCCAGCAGCCAAGAAGGCGTGGGAAGTGGGGCTTTCTTT	CASSQEGVGSGAFF
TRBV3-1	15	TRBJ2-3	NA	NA	TGTGCCAGCAGCTATGGACGCGTCGGCACAGATACGCAGTATTTT	CASSYGRVGTDTQYF
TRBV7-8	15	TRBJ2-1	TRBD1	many	TGTGCCAGCAGCCTTGGACAGGGGAACTACAATGAGCAGTTCTTC	CASSLGQGNYNEQFF
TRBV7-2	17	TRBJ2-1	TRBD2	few	TGTGCCAGCAGCCGGGGGACTAGCGGGATGGGGTACAATGAGCAGTTCTTC	CASSRGTSGMGYNEQFF
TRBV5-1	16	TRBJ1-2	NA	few	TGCGCCAGCAGCTTGGTGTCAGGGAGTAATGACTATGGCTACACCTTC	CASSLVSGSNDYGYTF
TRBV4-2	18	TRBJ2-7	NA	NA	TGTGCCAGCAGCCAAGAGGGCTTAACGGGGGGCAGTTTCTTCGAGCAGTACTTC	CASSQEGLTGGSFFEQYF
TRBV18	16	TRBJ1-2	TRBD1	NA	TGTGCCAGCTCACCACGGAAACAGGGACAGAACTATGGCTACACCTTC	CASSPRKQGQNYGYTF
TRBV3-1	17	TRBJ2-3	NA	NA	TGTGCCAGCAGCCAAAGGACCGGGAGCGATTCATCTGATACGCAGTATTTT	CASSQRTGSDSSDTQYF
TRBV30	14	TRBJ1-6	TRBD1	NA	TGTGCCTGGAGTGTGACAGGGAGGTTTCCACCCCTCCACTTT	CAWSVTGRFPPLHF
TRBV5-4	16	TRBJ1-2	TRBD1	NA	TGTGCCAGCAGCTTATCACTGACAGGGTCGGGTGATGGCTACACCTTC	CASSLSLTGSGDGYTF
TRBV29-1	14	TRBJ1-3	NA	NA	TGCAGCGTGGGGGGTGGCAGCTCTGGAAACACCATATATTTT	CSVGGGSSGNTIYF
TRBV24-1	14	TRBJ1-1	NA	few	TGTGCCACCACGGACTCGGGGGCGCAAAGTGAAGCTTTCTTT	CATTDSGAQSEAFF
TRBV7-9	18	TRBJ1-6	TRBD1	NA	TGTGCCAGCAGCGTAGGCCACAGGGGGCAGACCTATAATTCACCCCTCCACTTT	CASSVGHRGQTYNSPLHF
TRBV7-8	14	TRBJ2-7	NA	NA	TGTGCCAGCAGTTTCTTTAGCGGATTCTACGAGCAGTACTTC	CASSFFSGFYEQYF
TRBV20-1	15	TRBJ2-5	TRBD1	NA	TGCAGTGCTAGAGACGCGGGACAGGGCAGGGAGACCCAGTACTTC	CSARDAGQGRETQYF
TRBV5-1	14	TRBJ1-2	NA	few	TGCGCCAGCAGCCCGACAGCCGATAACTATGGCTACACCTTC	CASSPTADNYGYTF
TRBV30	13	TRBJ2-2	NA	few	TGTGCCTGGAGTGTATTGGGTACCGGGGAGCTGTTTTTT	CAWSVLGTGELFF
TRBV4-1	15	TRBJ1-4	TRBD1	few	TGCGCCAGCAGCCACCAGGGGGCGGTCGTGGAAAAACTGTTTTTT	CASSHQGAVVEKLFF
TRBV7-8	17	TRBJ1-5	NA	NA	TGTGCCAGCAGCCCCCGGGCTTTTTTGACGGATAATCAGCCCCAGCATTTT	CASSPRAFLTDNQPQHF
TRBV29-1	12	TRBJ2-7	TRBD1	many	TGCAGCGTTGGGACAGGGTCCTACGAGCAGTACTTC	CSVGTGSYEQYF
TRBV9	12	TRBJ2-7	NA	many	TGTGCCAGCAGCGTGCGAGATCCTGAGCAGTACTTC	CASSVRDPEQYF
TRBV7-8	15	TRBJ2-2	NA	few	TGTGCCAGCAGCCCTGAAGGTCCGAACACCGGGGAGCTGTTTTTT	CASSPEGPNTGELFF
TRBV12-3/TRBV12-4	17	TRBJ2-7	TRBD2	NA	TGTGCCAGCAGTTTAAAGGGACTAGCGGGAGAAACCTACGAGCAGTACTTC	CASSLKGLAGETYEQYF
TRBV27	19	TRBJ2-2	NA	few	TGTGCCAGCAGTTTATTAGGGCAGGGTGGGAAACCGAACACCGGGGAGCTGTTTTTT	CASSLLGQGGKPNTGELFF